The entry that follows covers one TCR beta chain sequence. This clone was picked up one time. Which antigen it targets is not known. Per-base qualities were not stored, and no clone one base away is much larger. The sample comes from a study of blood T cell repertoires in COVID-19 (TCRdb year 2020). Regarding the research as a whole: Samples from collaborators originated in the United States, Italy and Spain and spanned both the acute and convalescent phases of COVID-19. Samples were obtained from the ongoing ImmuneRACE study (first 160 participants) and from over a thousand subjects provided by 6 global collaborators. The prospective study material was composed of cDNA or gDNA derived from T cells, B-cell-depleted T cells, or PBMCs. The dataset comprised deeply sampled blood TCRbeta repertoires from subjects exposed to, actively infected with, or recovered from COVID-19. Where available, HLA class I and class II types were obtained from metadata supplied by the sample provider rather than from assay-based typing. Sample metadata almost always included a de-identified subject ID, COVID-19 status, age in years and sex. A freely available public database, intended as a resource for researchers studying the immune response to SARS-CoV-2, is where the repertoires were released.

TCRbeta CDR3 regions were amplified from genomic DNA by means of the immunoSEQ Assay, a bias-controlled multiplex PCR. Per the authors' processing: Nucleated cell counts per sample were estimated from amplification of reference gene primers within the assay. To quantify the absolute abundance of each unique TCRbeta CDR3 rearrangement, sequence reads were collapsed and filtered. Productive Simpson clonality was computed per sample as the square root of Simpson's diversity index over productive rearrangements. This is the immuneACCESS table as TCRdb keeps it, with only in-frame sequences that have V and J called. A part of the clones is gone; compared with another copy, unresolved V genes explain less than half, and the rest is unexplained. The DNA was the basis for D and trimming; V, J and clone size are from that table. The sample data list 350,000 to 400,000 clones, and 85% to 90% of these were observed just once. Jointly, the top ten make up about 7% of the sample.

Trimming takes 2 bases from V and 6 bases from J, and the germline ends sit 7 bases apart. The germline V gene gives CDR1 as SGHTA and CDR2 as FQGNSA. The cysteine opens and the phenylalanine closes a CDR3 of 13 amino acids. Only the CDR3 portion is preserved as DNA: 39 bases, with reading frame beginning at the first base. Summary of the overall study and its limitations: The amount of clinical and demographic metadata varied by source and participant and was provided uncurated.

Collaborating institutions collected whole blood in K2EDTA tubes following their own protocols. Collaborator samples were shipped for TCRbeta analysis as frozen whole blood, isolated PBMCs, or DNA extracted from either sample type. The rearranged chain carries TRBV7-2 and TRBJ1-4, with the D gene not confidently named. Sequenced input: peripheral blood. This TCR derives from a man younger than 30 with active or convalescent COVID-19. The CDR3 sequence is CASSLNSYEKLFF. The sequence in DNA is TGTGCCAGCAGCTTAAACAGCTATGAAAAACTGTTTTTT.